This T cell receptor beta chain was identified during a study of CD4 and CD8 cells across lung adenocarcinoma regions. Localized lung adenocarcinoma, a non-small cell lung cancer, affected the donors. Of note for this clonotype: One end of the junction is discordant with germline, which a read error may explain.

TCRdb analysed the PCR reads with MiXCR anew, one entry per CDR3 protein. The data contain about 23,000 distinct CDR3 sequences, over 40% of them singletons. The CDR3 is made up of 14 amino acids. From germline, CDR1 is SGHTA and CDR2 FQGNSA. This receptor was taken from a male donor with lung adenocarcinoma. The CD4 and CD8 labels of this study may be unreliable. Specimen: CD4+ T cells from the center of a lung tumor. This sequence joins TRBV7-2 and TRBJ2-4; D tentatively reads TRBD1 or TRBD2 (5 bases each). CDR3 coding DNA: TGCGCCGGCACGGTAGCCGGGGCCAAAGACATGCAGTACTTT. Translated, it gives CAGTVAGAKDMQYF.